Reported below is one T cell receptor beta chain. Its antigen is not known. Trimming cost V 5 bases and J 0 bases, with 14 bases left between them. CDR1 is SEHNR, CDR2 FQNEAQ, per germline (reference sequence). This CDR3 spans 16 amino acids. Only in-frame clones appear in the TCRdb table, and some are missing; sequencing was by immunoSEQ multiplex PCR. The table lists around 41,000 clones, about 90% of them singletons. These data come from a study of T cells in localized non-small cell lung cancer. Study results and limitations: Only one tumor region went through sequencing, so heterogeneity may still be there. Uninvolved adjacent lung, not tumor, had the highest T cell clonality. For the top 100 tumor clones, a median approximately 61 also appeared in adjacent lung.

The receptor was isolated from a female donor at least 60 years old with stage I squamous cell lung carcinoma. V usage is TRBV7-9 and J usage is TRBJ1-3; the D is unclear. Sequences were derived from peripheral blood, sampled before any cancer treatment. CDR3 nucleotides: TGTGCCAGCAGCCAGGCGGCCTCTGTCTCTGGAAACACCATATATTTT. It codes for CASSQAASVSGNTIYF.